This passage covers 14 T cell receptor beta chains from one sample sequenced in a study of T cell responses to AZD1222 COVID-19 vaccine. Libraries were prepared by immunoSEQ multiplex PCR; TCRdb keeps only in-frame clonotypes and omits some of them. The sample has 100,000 to 150,000 clones; 65% to 90% are singletons. Specimen: peripheral blood, collected 28 days after the second dose of the MenACWY control vaccine. The receptors here all came from an adult who received the MenACWY meningococcal vaccine as a control.

This clone was detected only a few times. The gene calls are TRBV10-3 and TRBJ1-5; 9 nucleotides line up with TRBD1. Trimming cost V 5 bases and J 4 bases; bases outside gene matches: 6. Germline-derived CDR1 and CDR2 are ENHRY and SYGVKD. This CDR3 has 15 amino acids. This CDR3 reads CAISTGTGSNQPQHF. DNA for the CDR3: TGTGCCATCAGTACCGGGACAGGGAGTAATCAGCCCCAGCATTTT.

The V and J genes are TRBV9 and TRBJ2-7; 12 bases agree with TRBD1. After removal of 2 bases from V and 5 bases from J, the junction contained 5 bases not matched to a gene. In germline, CDR1 is SGDLS, CDR2 YYNGEE. CDR3 size: 15 residues. The CDR3 protein is CASSVSGTGGNEQYF. CDR3 DNA: TGTGCCAGCAGCGTCTCCGGGACAGGGGGCAACGAGCAGTACTTC.

The V and J genes are TRBV11-2 and TRBJ2-1; 10 nucleotides match TRBD1. Germline trimming cut 3 bases from V and 6 bases from J; bases unmatched to any gene: 5. This CDR3 spans 15 amino acids. The germline V gene encodes CDR1 SGHAT and CDR2 FQNNGV. The CDR3 sequence: CASSLDRGFSNEQFF. CDR3 DNA sequence: TGTGCCAGCAGCTTGGACAGGGGGTTTAGCAATGAGCAGTTCTTC.

The V gene is TRBV30, the J gene TRBJ1-2, with TRBD1 matching over 8 bases. V lost 2 bases to trimming and J lost 8 bases; unmatched junction nucleotides: 13. The CDR3 contains 15 residues. Germline-derived CDR1 and CDR2 are GTSNPN and SVGIG (reference sequence). The CDR3 spells CAWSQVGTGLRGYTF. The CDR3 coding sequence is TGTGCCTGGAGTCAGGTGGGGACAGGCCTCCGGGGCTACACCTTC.

In its sample, this clone was seen a few times. This chain connects TRBV29-1 to TRBJ2-7, with TRBD2 matching over 12 bases. Trimming removed 5 bases from V and 4 bases from J; junction bases left unmatched: 3. Germline lookup yields CDR1 SQVTM and CDR2 ANQGSEA. The CDR3 spans 13 residues. The CDR3 DNA reads TGCAGCGTTTTGGGACTAGCGGGTTACGAGCAGTACTTC. It specifies CSVLGLAGYEQYF.

CDR3 DNA sequence: TGTGCCAGCAGTCCAAGGCGAGGACGGAGCTCCTACGAGCAGTACGTC. Amino acids: CASSPRRGRSSYEQYV. The V call is TRBV28, the J call TRBJ2-7; D gene uncertain. The V end lost 5 bases, the J end lost 0 bases, and 17 bases lay between the germline ends. CDR1 is MDHEN and CDR2 is SYDVKM in the germline V gene. The CDR3 has 16 residues.

V usage is TRBV3-1 (or the pseudogene TRBV3-2) and J usage is TRBJ1-2; TRBD1 aligns across 7 bases. Germline CDR1 LGHDT, CDR2 YNNKEL (reference sequence). The CDR3 loop spans 15 amino acids. J lost 1 base, V lost 5 bases, and 7 bases had no gene match. CDR3 DNA: TGTGCCAGCAGCGTAAGAGGGACAGTTAACTATGGCTACACCTTC. Its protein is CASSVRGTVNYGYTF.

The chain combines TRBV5-5 with TRBJ2-7, with unresolved D. The V end was cut by 0 bases, the J end by 3 bases, with 13 bases between. Germline V gives CDR1 SGHKS, CDR2 YYEKEE (reference sequence). The CDR3 spans 15 residues. This chain's CDR3 is CASSLVPGTYYEQYF. The CDR3 DNA reads TGTGCCAGCAGCTTGGTCCCAGGCACCTACTACGAGCAGTACTTC.

This chain joins TRBV10-1 and TRBJ2-3; 7 bases fit TRBD2. There are 15 residues in the CDR3. Unmatched junction bases numbered 2, after V lost 0 bases and J lost 2 bases. In germline, CDR1 is WNHNN, CDR2 SYGVQD (reference sequence). The CDR3 reads CASSESGGFTDTQYF. In DNA form, the CDR3 reads TGCGCCAGCAGTGAGTCGGGGGGGTTCACAGATACGCAGTATTTT.

CDR3 sequence reads: CATSDLFGTGTNEQFF. The DNA of the CDR3 is TGTGCCACCAGTGATCTGTTCGGGACAGGGACCAATGAGCAGTTCTTC. The V gene is TRBV24-1, the J gene TRBJ2-1, with 9 bases aligning to TRBD1. The CDR3 extends over 16 amino acids. Germline assignment: CDR1 KGHDR and CDR2 SFDVKD. The V segment lost 3 bases and the J segment 6 bases; nucleotides outside the gene matches: 8.

This clone is labeled as medium-sized. The chain carries TRBV19 and TRBJ1-5; 10 bases fit TRBD1. The CDR3 has 15 residues. The V gene's germline CDR1 is LNHDA and CDR2 SQIVND (reference sequence). Trimming cost V 6 bases and J 2 bases; bases outside gene matches: 4. The CDR3 region has the DNA TGTGCCAGTAGATCCGGGACAGGGGGCAATCAGCCCCAGCATTTT. Its translation is CASRSGTGGNQPQHF.

The chain recombines TRBV19 with TRBJ1-2; D is perhaps TRBD1 (5 bases). Germline assignment: CDR1 LNHDA and CDR2 SQIVND (reference sequence). The ends were cut back, 8 bases at V and 4 bases at J, with 8 bases in the middle. The CDR3 length is 11 residues. CDR3 region: CASADSYGYTF. Here the CDR3 DNA reads TGTGCCAGTGCTGACAGCTATGGCTACACCTTC.

This chain connects TRBV20-1 to TRBJ1-1; D is ambiguous. Germline CDR1 reads DFQATT; CDR2 reads SNEGSKA (reference sequence). This CDR3 region has 13 residues. V lost 3 bases and J lost 0, with 8 bases in between. The CDR3 nucleotides read TGCAGTGCTAGTAACTCGATGAACACTGAAGCTTTCTTT. Translated: CSASNSMNTEAFF.

The chain is built from TRBV18 and TRBJ2-7; 13 bases match TRBD2. Germline loops: CDR1 KGHSH, CDR2 LQKENI. V gave up 6 bases and J gave up 5 bases; unmatched junction bases: 22. The CDR3 sequence is 20 residues long. The CDR3: CASSQIRTSGSASGSHEQYF. Here the CDR3 DNA reads TGTGCCAGCTCGCAGATAAGGACTAGCGGGAGTGCTTCCGGTAGCCACGAGCAGTACTTC.